These 7 T cell receptor beta chains share one sample of origin, sequenced in a study of cytomegalovirus exposure and HLA in healthy donors. The primer mix had 60 Vbeta and 13 Jbeta primers. Clones were read by immunoSEQ multiplex PCR, and TCRdb kept only the in-frame ones, dropping some. This sample has about 21,000 clones, with about 80% found just once. What was sequenced was PBMCs. All receptors come from a man in his 60s in good health and CMV-seronegative.

The table lists this clone with a few counts. This chain uses TRBV6-1 with TRBJ1-1; D remains ambiguous. There are 14 residues in the CDR3. V was shortened by 0 bases and J by 5 bases, with 10 bases between the two germline ends. Germline assignment: CDR1 MNHNS and CDR2 SASEGT. The CDR3 here is CASSEALGGTEAFF. The CDR3 nucleotides read TGTGCCAGCAGTGAAGCGCTAGGTGGTACTGAAGCTTTCTTT.

This clone was observed a few times. The V and J genes are TRBV7-2 and TRBJ2-7; D ambiguous. CDR1 and CDR2 from the germline V gene are SGHTA and FQGNSA. This CDR3 has 14 amino acids. The germline V and J ends were trimmed by 5 bases and 0 bases, with 11 bases remaining between them. CDR3 region: CASSPGHSSYEQYF. Written as DNA, the CDR3 is TGTGCCAGCAGCCCTGGGCACAGCTCCTACGAGCAGTACTTC.

The gene calls are TRBV7-9 and TRBJ2-7, with 8 bases identical to TRBD2. Germline V gives CDR1 SEHNR, CDR2 FQNEAQ (reference sequence). The CDR3 is 15 amino acids. The trim removed 5 bases at V and 2 bases at J, leaving 8 bases unmatched. This chain's CDR3 is CASSPPTSAAYEQYF. CDR3 nucleotides: TGTGCCAGCAGCCCCCCGACTAGCGCAGCCTACGAGCAGTACTTC.

This clone showed up just a few times. The CDR3 loop is CASTRGGLNTEAFF. The CDR3 DNA is TGTGCCAGCACCCGGGGGGGGTTGAACACTGAAGCTTTCTTT. V usage is TRBV5-8 and J usage is TRBJ1-1; the D gene is possibly TRBD1 (5 bases). V gave up 6 bases and J gave up 0 bases, with 12 bases separating them. The CDR3 covers 14 residues. The germline V gene encodes CDR1 SGHTS and CDR2 YDEGEE.

The chain uses TRBV5-4 and TRBJ1-2; no firm D call. V was clipped by 4 bases and J by 6 bases, with 13 bases between them. Germline CDR1 SGHNT, CDR2 YYREEE (reference sequence). The CDR3 runs 13 residues. DNA for the CDR3: TGTGCCAGCAGCCCCGAACGGGGAAATGGCTACACCTTC. Translation: CASSPERGNGYTF. The full variable domain, in which reference TRBV5-4 and TRBJ1-2 provide the parts outside the CDR3, is ETGVTQSPTHLIKTRGQQVTLRCSSQSGHNTVSWYQQALGQGPQFIFQYYREEENGRGNFPPRFSGLQFPNYSSELNVNALELDDSALYLCASSPERGNGYTFGSGTRLTVV.

Note on this clone: Relative to the germline gene, one junction end is altered; a read error may explain this. DNA for the CDR3: TGTCCCAGCAGCTCGCTCCCCCGGGGTCCCTACGAGCAGTACTTC. Residues: CPSSSLPRGPYEQYF. V and J are TRBV7-2 and TRBJ2-7; a possible D gene is TRBD2 (5 bases). The CDR3 contains 15 residues. The germline CDR1 and CDR2 sequences are SGHTA and FQGNSA.

This chain links TRBV5-4 with TRBJ2-5, with 11 positions matching TRBD1. The CDR3 is made up of 16 amino acids. V gave up 4 bases and J gave up 4 bases; unmatched junction bases: 9. Germline CDR1 and CDR2: SGHNT and YYREEE (reference sequence). CDR3: CASSQPMGQGGETQYF. CDR3 DNA sequence: TGTGCCAGCAGCCAACCTATGGGACAGGGGGGAGAGACCCAGTACTTC.